A single sample gave rise to the 27 T cell receptor beta chains below, sequenced in a study of a mutant IDH1 vaccine in newly diagnosed glioma. No cognate antigen is known for these TCRs. Time point denoted: week 23, last vaccination. With topical imiquimod, each dose of the vaccine consisted of 300 ug of mutant IDH1 20-mer peptide. Sequenced by immunoSEQ multiplex PCR; TCRdb stores in-frame clones only, minus some. The sample includes roughly 30,000 clones, approximately 82% of them seen just once. The sequencing used PBMCs, collected from a glioma patient whose treatment included an IDH1 peptide vaccine. These receptors all stem from a woman in her 30s with glioma.

The rearrangement links TRBV4-1 to TRBJ2-1; the match to TRBD2 covers 7 bases. CDR1 is MGHRA, CDR2 YSYEKL, per germline. This CDR3 has 16 residues. The J segment lost 6 bases and the V segment lost 0 bases, leaving 8 bases of the junction unmatched. This chain's CDR3 is CASSQDTASGINEQFF. CDR3 bases: TGCGCCAGCAGCCAAGATACGGCTAGCGGAATCAATGAGCAGTTCTTC.

The chain employs TRBV4-1 and TRBJ1-4; tentative D call: TRBD1 (5 bases). V lost 1 base and J 7 bases, leaving 10 bases between the germline ends. This CDR3 is built from 14 residues. Germline CDR1 reads MGHRA; CDR2 reads YSYEKL. CDR3 sequence (DNA): TGCGCCAGCAGCCAAGCGGGGGTCGGTGAAAAACTGTTTTTT. It specifies CASSQAGVGEKLFF.

The V and J genes are TRBV6-5 and TRBJ1-1, with D perhaps TRBD1 (5 bases). Trimming removed 5 bases at V and 1 base at J, with 8 bases between. Looked up from germline, CDR1 is MNHEY and CDR2 is SVGAGI. The CDR3 length is 13 residues. CDR3 DNA sequence: TGTGCCAGCAGTGAAACAGGGAACACTGAAGCTTTCTTT. Protein: CASSETGNTEAFF.

The CDR3 sequence: CASSAGGQFYSGYTF. The CDR3 region has the DNA TGTGCCAGCAGTGCAGGGGGCCAATTCTATTCTGGCTACACCTTC. The chain uses TRBV28 and TRBJ1-2; TRBD1 matches at 8 bases. The J segment lost 7 bases and the V segment lost 5 bases, leaving 12 bases of the junction unmatched. The germline CDR1 and CDR2 sequences are MDHEN and SYDVKM. The CDR3 contains 15 residues.

The chain links TRBV27 to TRBJ1-2, with TRBD1 identical over 8 bases. There are 14 residues in the CDR3. CDR1 is MNHEY, CDR2 SMNVEV, per germline (reference sequence). V shed 4 bases and J 4 bases; nucleotides not matched to a gene: 5. CDR3 loop: CASSSGTGSYGYTF. CDR3 sequence (DNA): TGTGCCAGCAGTTCTGGGACAGGATCCTATGGCTACACCTTC.

V usage is TRBV30 and J usage is TRBJ2-7; 7 nucleotides agree with TRBD2. The CDR3 extends over 12 amino acids. The V gene's germline CDR1 is GTSNPN and CDR2 SVGIG (reference sequence). The CDR3 DNA sequence: TGTGCTGGGGCGGGGGTTTCTAGCGAGCAGTACTTC. As protein: CAGAGVSSEQYF.

This sequence joins TRBV30 and TRBJ2-1; possibly TRBD1 or TRBD2 for D (6 bases each). V dropped 3 bases and J dropped 10 bases, with 13 bases sitting between them. The germline gives CDR1 GTSNPN, CDR2 SVGIG (reference sequence). The CDR3 has 12 amino acids. CDR3 sequence reads: CAWREGGGEQFF. In nucleotides, the CDR3 is TGTGCCTGGAGAGAGGGGGGTGGGGAGCAGTTCTTC. Variable domain in full (rest from reference TRBV30 and TRBJ2-1): SQTIHQWPATLVQPVGSPLSLECTVEGTSNPNLYWYRQAAGRGLQLLFYSVGIGQISSEVPQNLSASRPQDRQFILSSKKLLLSDSGFYLCAWREGGGEQFFGPGTRLTVL.

This clone was counted a few times. The V and J genes are TRBV4-1 and TRBJ1-5; D might be TRBD1 (5 bases). Germline V gene lookup returns CDR1 MGHRA and CDR2 YSYEKL. The CDR3 loop spans 15 amino acids. Trimming pared 7 bases from V and 1 base from J, leaving 14 bases between. CDR3 in DNA: TGCGCCAGCAACCCGGGACCCCTGAGCAATCAGCCCCAGCATTTT. This codes for CASNPGPLSNQPQHF.

The chain joins TRBV7-2 to TRBJ1-3; a possible D gene is TRBD1 (5 bases). V lost 2 bases and J 4 bases, leaving 15 bases between the germline ends. The CDR3 has 16 residues. Germline assignment: CDR1 SGHTA and CDR2 FQGNSA. CDR3 region: CASSLSPAGAGNTIYF. CDR3 in DNA: TGTGCCAGCAGCTTATCCCCAGCTGGGGCGGGAAACACCATATATTTT.

A single count supports this clone. This chain connects TRBV5-4 to TRBJ2-1, with 10 nucleotides matching TRBD2. The V gene's germline CDR1 is SGHNT and CDR2 YYREEE (reference sequence). J was trimmed by 6 bases and V by 0 bases; bases with no gene match: 3. This CDR3 spans 15 amino acids. The chain's CDR3 is CASSLGTSGVNEQFF. Written as DNA, the CDR3 is TGTGCCAGCAGCTTGGGCACTAGCGGGGTCAATGAGCAGTTCTTC.

This clone was detected only a few times. This CDR3 reads CASSRGGAGLTSYEQYF. The CDR3 region has the DNA TGTGCCAGCAGCCGGGGGGGCGCAGGCCTTACCTCCTACGAGCAGTACTTC. The chain recombines TRBV5-4 with TRBJ2-7; TRBD2 matches at 8 bases. The germline gives CDR1 SGHNT, CDR2 YYREEE (reference sequence). The CDR3 is made up of 17 amino acids. Unmatched junction bases numbered 12, after V lost 4 bases and J lost 0 bases.

This chain connects TRBV5-1 to TRBJ1-2, with 10 bases that match TRBD1. Germline-derived CDR1 and CDR2 are SGHRS and YFSETQ. The V and J ends lost 3 bases and 8 bases, in that order; junction bases with no gene match: 10. The CDR3 extends over 15 amino acids. CDR3 region: CASSWLDGTGDGYTF. The CDR3 region has the DNA TGCGCCAGCAGCTGGCTGGATGGGACAGGGGACGGCTACACCTTC.

The sample holds a few counts of this clone. V gene TRBV6-1 combines with J gene TRBJ1-3; D remains ambiguous. The ends were cut back, 3 bases at V and 4 bases at J, with 10 bases in the middle. CDR1 and CDR2 (germline): MNHNS, SASEGT. The CDR3 extends over 14 amino acids. The CDR3 loop is CASSDGFRGNTIYF. For the CDR3, the DNA is TGTGCCAGCAGTGATGGGTTTAGAGGAAACACCATATATTTT.

This rearrangement joins TRBV7-6 to TRBJ1-3; D is uncertain. This CDR3 region has 15 residues. V lost 5 bases, J lost 0 bases, and 11 bases lay in between. Germline loops: CDR1 SGHVS, CDR2 FNYEAQ. CDR3 bases: TGTGCCAGCAGCCCCAACTTTCGCTCTGGAAACACCATATATTTT. Protein product: CASSPNFRSGNTIYF.

V gene TRBV5-4 combines with J gene TRBJ2-1, with D possibly TRBD2 on 6 matching bases. Germline-derived CDR1 and CDR2 are SGHNT and YYREEE (reference sequence). The V end lost 4 bases, the J end lost 6 bases, and 14 bases lay between the germline ends. The CDR3 has 14 residues. DNA of the CDR3: TGTGCCAGCAGCCCCCCACAGGAGGGCAATGAGCAGTTCTTC. This gives the protein CASSPPQEGNEQFF.

J is TRBJ1-2 and V is TRBV6-5; D unclear. The CDR3 has 13 residues. V was shortened by 6 bases and J by 2 bases, with 10 bases between the two germline ends. Looked up from germline, CDR1 is MNHEY and CDR2 is SVGAGI. The CDR3 bases are TGTGCCAGCAGCCTACAGTCCAACTATGGCTACACCTTC. It is translated as CASSLQSNYGYTF.

The table lists this clone with a few counts. The J gene is TRBJ1-4, the V gene TRBV5-1; perhaps TRBD1 as D (5 bases). Germline V gene data show CDR1 as SGHRS and CDR2 as YFSETQ. CDR3 length: 15 residues. V lost 0 bases and J lost 8, with 14 bases in between. The CDR3 spells CASSLAWGIGEKLFF. The CDR3 DNA reads TGCGCCAGCAGCTTGGCCTGGGGGATTGGGGAAAAACTGTTTTTT.

The V call is TRBV6-5, the J call TRBJ1-2; the match to TRBD1 covers 7 bases. Trimming at V came to 2 bases and at J to 5 bases, leaving 5 bases not matched to a gene. Germline V lookup: CDR1 MNHEY, CDR2 SVGAGI. The CDR3 is made up of 14 amino acids. This CDR3 is CASSYGRGFYGYTF. Here the CDR3 DNA reads TGTGCCAGCAGTTACGGCAGGGGGTTTTATGGCTACACCTTC.

The V and J genes are TRBV27 and TRBJ2-7; D not resolved. V was pared by 5 bases and J by 7 bases, with 21 bases between. This CDR3 has 15 amino acids. Germline CDR1 is MNHEY and CDR2 is SMNVEV (reference sequence). DNA of the CDR3: TGTGCCAGCAGTCACTATTGGGGTTCGGTGGAGGAGCAGTACTTC. Residues: CASSHYWGSVEEQYF.

The rearrangement links TRBV4-1 to TRBJ2-4; D is unresolved. V was cut by 4 bases and J by 6 bases, with 10 bases left in between. The CDR3 extends over 13 amino acids. The germline CDR1 and CDR2 sequences are MGHRA and YSYEKL. The CDR3 DNA is TGCGCCAGCAGCCCGCTACTGGGAAACATTCAGTACTTC. This sequence encodes CASSPLLGNIQYF.

This rearrangement joins TRBV5-6 to TRBJ2-2, with TRBD2 identical over 9 bases. The trim removed 2 bases at V and 1 base at J, leaving 9 bases unmatched. CDR3 length: 18 amino acids. From germline, CDR1 is SGHDT and CDR2 YYEEEE. The CDR3, as DNA: TGTGCCAGCAGCTTTGTTGCGGGGGGGGACCAGAACACCGGGGAGCTGTTTTTT. The encoded protein is CASSFVAGGDQNTGELFF.

This chain uses TRBV15 with TRBJ1-6; D might be TRBD1 (5 bases). CDR1 and CDR2 (germline): LNHNV, YYDKDF (reference sequence). The CDR3 is made up of 15 amino acids. Deletions cut 2 bases from V and 5 bases from J, with 10 bases between. The DNA for the CDR3 is TGTGCCACCAGCAGATCAGGCAGGGATAATTCACCCCTCCACTTT. Its translation: CATSRSGRDNSPLHF.

This clone was observed a handful of times. The chain links TRBV5-8 to TRBJ1-5; 8 bases match TRBD1. V shed 3 bases, J shed 6 bases, and the junction held 8 bases outside the gene matches. The CDR3 is made up of 15 amino acids. Germline V gene lookup returns CDR1 SGHTS and CDR2 YDEGEE. CDR3 coding DNA: TGTGCCAGCAGCTCGCAGGGGGCGGCTGGTCAGCCCCAGCATTTT. This gives the protein CASSSQGAAGQPQHF.

This chain connects TRBV12-5 to TRBJ1-4; possible D gene TRBD1, 5 bases. The CDR3 is 12 residues long. CDR1 and CDR2 from the germline V gene are LGHNT and FRNRAP. The V end lost 6 bases, the J end lost 8 bases, and 10 bases lay between the germline ends. As DNA, the CDR3 is TGTGCTAGTGGCCAGGGTATAGAAAAACTGTTTTTT. Translating it yields CASGQGIEKLFF.

This sequence joins TRBV4-1 and TRBJ2-2; TRBD2 aligns across 15 bases. V lost 0 bases and J lost 7; bases outside the gene matches: 12. CDR1 and CDR2 (germline): MGHRA, YSYEKL. The CDR3 length is 20 residues. The CDR3 sequence: CASSQEPGLAGGLGGGELFF. CDR3 nucleotide sequence: TGCGCCAGCAGCCAAGAGCCGGGACTAGCGGGGGGTCTTGGCGGCGGGGAGCTGTTTTTT.

The V gene is TRBV5-4, the J gene TRBJ1-2, with D possibly being TRBD1 (6 bases). The CDR3 length is 13 residues. Looked up from germline, CDR1 is SGHNT and CDR2 is YYREEE (reference sequence). V was clipped by 2 bases and J by 8 bases, with 13 bases between them. The CDR3 DNA follows: TGTGCCAGCAGCTTCACCAGGGGTGGGGGCTACACCTTC. Amino acids: CASSFTRGGGYTF.

The chain carries TRBV6-6 and TRBJ2-7; D call uncertain. Germline loops: CDR1 MNHNY, CDR2 SVGAGI (reference sequence). Trimming pared 8 bases from V and 4 bases from J, leaving 12 bases between. The CDR3 is 12 amino acids. As DNA, the CDR3 is TGTGCCAGCGGGCAGGCTCTGTACGAGCAGTACTTC. It is translated as CASGQALYEQYF.